This passage covers 20 T cell receptor beta chains from one sample sequenced in a study of graft-versus-host responses after intestinal transplantation. The protocol was immunoSEQ multiplex PCR, while the TCRdb copy is restricted to in-frame clones and leaves out a portion. This repertoire shows approximately 77,000 clones, roughly 89% found once; its top ten account for around 0.35%. No antigen is known for these receptors. Sequenced material: unstimulated CD4+ T cells sorted from spleen or lymph node cells, taken before intestinal transplant. These receptors were taken from a human donor who received an intestinal transplant.

The rearrangement uses TRBV10-3 and TRBJ1-6; a possible D gene is TRBD1 (5 bases). Germline V gene lookup returns CDR1 ENHRY and CDR2 SYGVKD. V dropped 6 bases and J dropped 6 bases, with 12 bases sitting between them. The CDR3 consists of 14 residues. The CDR3 DNA reads as TGTGCCATCAGCGCTGACGGGGGTAATTCACCCCTCCACTTT. Protein sequence: CAISADGGNSPLHF.

This chain connects TRBV6-5 to TRBJ2-2, with TRBD1 matching over 9 bases. This CDR3 is 16 amino acids long. Germline V CDR1 and CDR2: MNHEY, SVGAGI. Trimming cost V 1 base and J 4 bases; bases outside gene matches: 4. Here the CDR3 DNA reads TGTGCCAGCAGTTACTACAGGGGGCTTGGCACCGGGGAGCTGTTTTTT. Amino acid sequence: CASSYYRGLGTGELFF.

Note on this clone: This sample also contains other DNA sequences that code for the same CDR3. This chain connects TRBV19 to TRBJ2-7, with a possible D match to TRBD2 (5 bases). Per germline, CDR1 LNHDA and CDR2 SQIVND (reference sequence). V was trimmed by 2 bases and J by 0 bases, leaving 8 bases between them. CDR3 length equals 14 residues. CDR3: CASSIPGSSYEQYF. The CDR3, as DNA: TGTGCCAGTAGTATACCGGGGAGCTCCTACGAGCAGTACTTC.

V is TRBV6-1 and J is TRBJ2-7; TRBD2 agrees at 9 bases. The CDR3 sequence is 14 residues long. Trimming removed 11 bases from V and 2 bases from J; junction bases left unmatched: 10. CDR1 is MNHNS and CDR2 is SASEGT in the germline V gene. Written as DNA, the CDR3 is TGTGCCGTGCTTCGAGCGGGAGGCACCTACGAGCAGTACTTC. Translated: CAVLRAGGTYEQYF.

This chain uses TRBV5-1 with TRBJ1-1, with 8 bases that match TRBD1. J was trimmed by 6 bases and V by 4 bases; bases with no gene match: 8. Germline V gives CDR1 SGHRS, CDR2 YFSETQ. This CDR3 is built from 14 residues. Here the CDR3 reads CASSGTGTGPEAFF. DNA of the CDR3: TGCGCCAGCAGCGGGACGGGGACAGGTCCTGAAGCTTTCTTT.

The chain carries TRBV7-3 and TRBJ2-1; D gene uncertain. Deletions cut 8 bases from V and 2 bases from J, with 16 bases between. CDR3 length: 15 amino acids. CDR1 is SGHTA, CDR2 FQGTGA, per germline. CDR3 coding DNA: TGTGCCAGCGCTAGGCTGGGTCCCCCCTACAATGAGCAGTTCTTC. Translation: CASARLGPPYNEQFF.

V and J are TRBV30 and TRBJ2-1, with 9 bases identical to TRBD2. The CDR3 totals 14 residues. CDR1 is GTSNPN and CDR2 is SVGIG in the germline V gene (reference sequence). V dropped 8 bases and J dropped 9; count of bases not matched to a gene: 14. The chain's CDR3 is CASTAGGPLSEQFF. CDR3 coding DNA: TGTGCCAGCACGGCGGGGGGGCCTCTAAGTGAGCAGTTCTTC.

The gene calls are TRBV28 and TRBJ2-7; D possibly corresponds to TRBD1 (6 bases). Germline-derived CDR1 and CDR2 are MDHEN and SYDVKM. This CDR3 spans 13 amino acids. Trimming left V 8 bases short and J 1 base short, with 12 bases between. CDR3 sequence (DNA): TGTGCCAGCCAACGGACAGCATCCTACGAGCAGTACTTC. Translation gives CASQRTASYEQYF. The entire variable domain, with the rest obtained from reference TRBV28 and TRBJ2-7, is as follows: DVKVTQSSRYLVKRTGEKVFLECVQDMDHENMFWYRQDPGLGLRLIYFSYDVKMKEKGDIPEGYSVSREKKERFSLILESASTNQTSMYLCASQRTASYEQYFGPGTRLTVT.

The chain uses TRBV5-1 and TRBJ2-2; D call uncertain. V was pared by 4 bases and J by 1 base, with 11 bases between. This CDR3 is built from 15 residues. Looked up from germline, CDR1 is SGHRS and CDR2 is YFSETQ. The CDR3 DNA reads as TGCGCCAGCAGCCAAAGCACCGGGAACACCGGGGAGCTGTTTTTT. It encodes CASSQSTGNTGELFF.

The chain employs TRBV7-9 and TRBJ2-1, with 7 bases fitting TRBD2. With 3 bases clipped from V and 6 bases from J, the junction kept 8 bases outside the gene matches. The germline V gene encodes CDR1 SEHNR and CDR2 FQNEAQ (reference sequence). This CDR3 region has 15 residues. The CDR3 protein is CASSFSGGTANEQFF. The CDR3 DNA reads as TGTGCCAGCAGCTTTTCCGGGGGGACTGCCAATGAGCAGTTCTTC.

The V call is TRBV5-6, the J call TRBJ2-5; no clear D gene. V lost 0 bases and J lost 5, with 11 bases in between. Germline V lookup: CDR1 SGHDT, CDR2 YYEEEE. The CDR3 has 14 amino acids. CDR3 DNA sequence: TGTGCCAGCAGCTTGGATGCCCTGCAGGAGACCCAGTACTTC. Its translation: CASSLDALQETQYF.

This rearrangement joins TRBV2 to TRBJ1-5, with D unresolved. Germline CDR1 reads SNHLY; CDR2 reads FYNNEI. This CDR3 is 15 amino acids long. The V and J ends lost 4 bases and 1 base respectively, with 11 bases between them. The CDR3: CASSGPRRSNQPQHF. Here the CDR3 DNA reads TGTGCCAGCAGTGGCCCTAGGCGGAGCAATCAGCCCCAGCATTTT. Filled out from reference TRBV2 and TRBJ1-5, the complete variable domain reads EPEVTQTPSHQVTQMGQEVILRCVPISNHLYFYWYRQILGQKVEFLVSFYNNEISEKSEIFDDQFSVERPDGSNFTLKIRSTKLEDSAMYFCASSGPRRSNQPQHFGDGTRLSIL.

This sequence joins TRBV6-1 and TRBJ2-3, with 7 nucleotides matching TRBD2. The CDR3 runs to 15 residues. CDR1 is MNHNS, CDR2 SASEGT, per germline. V dropped 0 bases and J dropped 4; count of bases not matched to a gene: 4. CDR3 protein: CASSEATGRADTQYF. The CDR3 coding sequence is TGTGCCAGCAGTGAAGCGACGGGGAGGGCAGATACGCAGTATTTT.

The genes are TRBV28 and TRBJ2-5; 7 bases align to TRBD2. This CDR3 has 15 residues. V trimming: 6 bases; J trimming: 5 bases; junction bases outside the gene matches: 12. The germline CDR1 and CDR2 sequences are MDHEN and SYDVKM. The CDR3 sequence: CASSPDGWGGETQYF. CDR3 DNA sequence: TGTGCCAGCAGCCCGGACGGGTGGGGAGGGGAGACCCAGTACTTC.

This sequence joins TRBV18 and TRBJ1-1; possibly TRBD1 for D (6 bases). The CDR3 is made up of 16 amino acids. Trimming cost V 3 bases and J 1 base, with 15 bases left between them. Germline assignment: CDR1 KGHSH and CDR2 LQKENI. Here the CDR3 reads CASSPLGTPKNTEAFF. Here the CDR3 DNA reads TGTGCCAGCTCACCGCTGGGGACACCCAAGAACACTGAAGCTTTCTTT.

This chain joins TRBV5-1 and TRBJ2-3; 8 positions match TRBD2. The CDR3 sequence is 15 residues long. The germline gives CDR1 SGHRS, CDR2 YFSETQ. V gave up 2 bases and J gave up 0 bases; unmatched junction bases: 2. The CDR3 protein is CASSFGGGSTDTQYF. The CDR3 nucleotides are TGCGCCAGCAGCTTCGGGGGGGGGAGCACAGATACGCAGTATTTT.

The rearrangement uses TRBV5-1 and TRBJ1-4, with 7 bases aligning to TRBD1. The germline V gene encodes CDR1 SGHRS and CDR2 YFSETQ. The CDR3 is made up of 14 amino acids. J gave up 5 bases and V 4 bases, and 5 bases lay outside the gene matches. The CDR3 DNA is TGCGCCAGCAGCCCAGGGGGGACCAATGAAAAACTGTTTTTT. This translates into CASSPGGTNEKLFF.

The V gene is TRBV5-1, the J gene TRBJ1-6, with 7 positions matching TRBD1. Germline CDR1 reads SGHRS; CDR2 reads YFSETQ. V lost 0 bases, J lost 6 bases, and 3 bases stayed unmatched. The CDR3 loop spans 15 amino acids. The CDR3 DNA is TGCGCCAGCAGCTTGGGACAGGGAGGTAATTCACCCCTCCACTTT. Translation: CASSLGQGGNSPLHF.

The chain joins TRBV29-1 to TRBJ2-5; 7 bases fit TRBD1. Germline trimming cut 7 bases from V and 5 bases from J; bases unmatched to any gene: 7. CDR1 SQVTM and CDR2 ANQGSEA come from the germline V gene. The CDR3 length is 12 residues. The CDR3, as DNA: TGCAGCGCCCGGGACAGAAGGGAGACCCAGTACTTC. This gives the protein CSARDRRETQYF.

CDR3 region: CASSLRTSTDTQYF. The CDR3 coding sequence is TGCGCCAGCAGCTTGAGGACTAGCACAGATACGCAGTATTTT. V is TRBV5-1 and J is TRBJ2-3; TRBD2 might be the D (5 bases). Trimming shortened V by 1 base and J by 0 bases, and 6 bases separated the two germline ends. From germline, CDR1 is SGHRS and CDR2 YFSETQ. The CDR3 runs 14 residues.